Listed below are T cell receptor beta chains from one sample, sequenced in a study of shared clonotypes between healthy human individuals. TCRdb's copy holds only in-frame clones and misses some; the assay was immunoSEQ multiplex PCR. The sample shows about 87,000 clones, about half of them seen only once. Material: PBMCs. These receptors all come from a woman in her forties in good health. Some clones in this sample may be carry-over from other donors' samples. CDR3s include the opening cysteine and the closing phenylalanine or tryptophan. Fields, in order: D gene, J gene, clone size, V gene, CDR3 DNA, CDR3 protein. D genes are given only for firm matches. Size is stated for part of the rows, as once, few or many counts, or as a class when the clone is expanded.

>NA|TRBJ2-5|NA|TRBV11-1
TGTGCCAGCAGCCCGGGACTCCGCGACACAGAGCAGTACTTC
CASSPGLRDTEQYF
>TRBD2|TRBJ2-6|medium-sized|TRBV6-4
TGTGCCAGCGCAGCGGGAGCTGCTGGGGCCAACGTCCTGACTTTC
CASAAGAAGANVLTF
>NA|TRBJ2-5|NA|TRBV4-1
TGCGCCAGCAGCCAAACCGGACAAGAGACCCAGTACTTC
CASSQTGQETQYF
>NA|TRBJ1-5|few|TRBV7-2
TGTGCCAGCAGCTTAGTGGGGGGGAGGACGTATAGCAATCAGCCCCAGCATTTT
CASSLVGGRTYSNQPQHF
>TRBD2|TRBJ2-1|NA|TRBV27
TGTGCCAGCAGTTTGGTACTAGCGGAGGATGAGCAGTTCTTC
CASSLVLAEDEQFF
>NA|TRBJ2-4|NA|TRBV7-9
TGTGCCAGCAGCTTCATGGGAGTTGAAAACATTCAGTACTTC
CASSFMGVENIQYF
>NA|TRBJ2-3|many|TRBV6-6
TGTGCCAGCACCTCACTTGAAACTAGCACAGATACGCAGTATTTT
CASTSLETSTDTQYF
>NA|TRBJ2-1|NA|TRBV29-1
TGCAGCGTTGAAGATGGATACAATGAGCAGTTCTTC
CSVEDGYNEQFF
>NA|TRBJ2-7|NA|TRBV2
TGTGCCAGCAGCGCCATCCGGGACCCCTCCTCCTACGAGCAGTACTTC
CASSAIRDPSSYEQYF
>NA|TRBJ1-4|NA|TRBV7-9
TGTGCCAGCAGCTTGGGGGCGCGAGTATTGTCTGAAAAACTGTTTTTT
CASSLGARVLSEKLFF
>NA|TRBJ2-5|many|TRBV6-4
TGTGCCTCGAAGTGTCAAGAGACCCAGTACTTC
CASKCQETQYF
>NA|TRBJ1-5|few|TRBV29-1
TGCAGCGTTGGAGTTCTCAATCAGCCCCAGCATTTT
CSVGVLNQPQHF
>NA|TRBJ1-3|many|TRBV2
TGTGCCAGCAGTGAAGGAGGGGCTAACTCTGGAAACACCATATATTTT
CASSEGGANSGNTIYF
>TRBD1|TRBJ1-5|NA|TRBV4-1
TGCGCCAGCAGCCAAGATCCAGGACAGGGGCGCCAGCCCCAGCATTTT
CASSQDPGQGRQPQHF
>TRBD2|TRBJ2-7|many|TRBV7-3
TGTGCCAGCAGCTTAGGGCCGCCGACTAGCGGGAGTGGAGAGCAGTACTTC
CASSLGPPTSGSGEQYF
>NA|TRBJ1-5|NA|TRBV4-1
TGCGCCAGCAGCCAAGATGATCCGGTTAGCAATCAGCCCCAGCATTTT
CASSQDDPVSNQPQHF
>NA|TRBJ2-6|once|TRBV15
TGTGCCACCAGCAGAGGGGGGGCGGGGGCCAACGTCCTGACTTTC
CATSRGGAGANVLTF
>NA|TRBJ2-5|many|TRBV28
TGTGCCAGCAGTTTAAGGGGGAGGGAGACCCAGTACTTC
CASSLRGRETQYF
>NA|TRBJ1-2|NA|TRBV6-6
TGTGCCAGCAGTCGGCCCGAGTCTAATGGCTACACCTTC
CASSRPESNGYTF
>NA|TRBJ1-1|many|TRBV14
TGTGCCAGCAGCCAAGTGGAGCGTTTCATAATGAACACTGAAGCTTTCTTT
CASSQVERFIMNTEAFF
>NA|TRBJ2-7|few|TRBV27
TGTGCCAGCAGTTTCTTTCACTCCTACGAGCAGTACTTC
CASSFFHSYEQYF
>NA|TRBJ2-3|NA|TRBV27
TGTGCCAGCAGAAGTGGGAGCGGAGCAGATACGCAGTATTTT
CASRSGSGADTQYF
>NA|TRBJ1-4|NA|TRBV30
TGTGCCTGGAGCCTACAGTCAACTAATGAAAAACTGTTTTTT
CAWSLQSTNEKLFF
>TRBD2|TRBJ2-3|NA|TRBV6-1
TGTGCCATCAGTGGGGGGACTAGCGGGAGTCCCACAGATACGCAGTATTTT
CAISGGTSGSPTDTQYF
>TRBD2|TRBJ2-3|few|TRBV6-1
TGTGCCAGCAGTGTCCACGGGAGGAACGAGTACACAGATACGCAGTATTTT
CASSVHGRNEYTDTQYF
>NA|TRBJ2-7|NA|TRBV29-1
TGCAGCGTTGAGGTCCAGGGGAACTCCGAGCAGTACTTC
CSVEVQGNSEQYF
>TRBD1|TRBJ2-7|many|TRBV6-5
TGTGCCAGCAGTTCTCCGGGACAGTCGAACTACGAGCAGTACTTC
CASSSPGQSNYEQYF
>TRBD2|TRBJ2-1|NA|TRBV6-5
TGTGCCAGCAGTTACTCAGGACTAGCGGGTTCTGAGCAGTTCTTC
CASSYSGLAGSEQFF
>NA|TRBJ2-1|NA|TRBV4-2
TGTGCCAGCAGCCGATACGGTACAGGAGAAAACAATGAGCAGTTCTTC
CASSRYGTGENNEQFF
>TRBD1|TRBJ1-4|NA|TRBV29-1
TGCAGCGTCGCCACGACAGGGGAGAATGAAAAACTGTTTTTT
CSVATTGENEKLFF
>NA|TRBJ2-7|NA|TRBV29-1
TGCAGCGTTGAGGTCACAGTTCCCTACGAGCAGTACTTC
CSVEVTVPYEQYF
>TRBD1|TRBJ2-7|NA|TRBV30
TGTGCCTCGGGACAGGGGCCCTACGAGCAGTACTTC
CASGQGPYEQYF
>TRBD2|TRBJ2-7|NA|TRBV27
TGTGCCAGCAGGAGGCTGGCGGGAGGATCCTACGAGCAGTACTTC
CASRRLAGGSYEQYF
>NA|TRBJ2-7|NA|TRBV15
TGTGCCACCAGCAGCGGTCGAGGAGTTCGCGAGCAGTACTTC
CATSSGRGVREQYF
>TRBD1|TRBJ2-2|NA|TRBV4-3
TGCGCCAGCAGCCAAGCCGACAGGGATAACACCGGGGAGCTGTTTTTT
CASSQADRDNTGELFF
>NA|TRBJ2-7|NA|TRBV4-2
TGTGCCAGCAGCAACGCCGCAGGACTCTCCTACGAGCAGTACTTC
CASSNAAGLSYEQYF
>NA|TRBJ2-7|few|TRBV7-8
TGTGCCAGCAGCCCCCGGGTTCCACTCTACGAGCAGTACTTC
CASSPRVPLYEQYF
>NA|TRBJ2-5|NA|TRBV28
TGTGCCGCGGGTCAGGCAGGGCCGGAGACCCAGTACTTC
CAAGQAGPETQYF
>NA|TRBJ2-7|NA|TRBV20-1
TGCAGAGACCGGGTCTACGAGCAGTACTTC
CRDRVYEQYF
>NA|TRBJ1-1|NA|TRBV7-9
TGTGCCAGCAGCTTAGAGGGTGGGACCGAAGCTTTCTTT
CASSLEGGTEAFF
>TRBD2|TRBJ2-7|many|TRBV5-1
TGCGCCAGCAGCTTTGGGACTAGCGGGACCGAGCAGTACTTC
CASSFGTSGTEQYF
>NA|TRBJ2-1|NA|TRBV25-1
TGTGCCAGCAGCGCCGAGGGACCCACCGCCTACAATGAGCAGTTCTTC
CASSAEGPTAYNEQFF
>TRBD1|TRBJ2-1|NA|TRBV7-3
TGTGCCAGCAGCTTAACGACACCCGGGACAGGTTTGAATGAGCAGTTCTTC
CASSLTTPGTGLNEQFF
>NA|TRBJ2-1|NA|TRBV2
TGTGCCAGCAGTGGTCAAGTTCCCTACAATGAGCAGTTCTTC
CASSGQVPYNEQFF
>TRBD1|TRBJ1-2|few|TRBV19
TGTGCCAGTACCCGGGACAGGGGGCAAGACTATGGCTACACCTTC
CASTRDRGQDYGYTF
>NA|TRBJ2-5|few|TRBV30
TGTGCCTGGAGTGGAGACGGGGGAGAGACCCAGTACTTC
CAWSGDGGETQYF
>NA|TRBJ1-5|few|TRBV2
TGTGCCAGTGGGGGGAGCGAGGATCAGCCCCAGCATTTT
CASGGSEDQPQHF
>NA|TRBJ1-2|NA|TRBV7-9
TGTGCCAGCAGCTTAAGACAGCAATATGGCTACACCTTC
CASSLRQQYGYTF